The T cell receptor (beta chain) under discussion was sequenced for a study of CD8+ T cells in alopecia areata. Treatment given: oral pan-JAK inhibitor, 5-10 mg twice daily. Researchers gathered lesional scalp punch biopsies and peripheral blood from patients with alopecia areata. After isolation, RNA underwent reverse transcription to generate cDNA as the sequencing template. Only in-frame clones appear in the TCRdb table, and some are missing; sequencing was by immunoSEQ multiplex PCR. The profile shows 160,000 or so clones, just over 65% of them singletons. Per germline, CDR1 GTSNPN and CDR2 SVGIG (reference sequence). After removal of 2 bases from V and 6 bases from J, the junction contained 6 bases not matched to a gene. The CDR3 covers 14 residues.

The source is a human donor with alopecia areata. This sequence joins TRBV30 and TRBJ2-1; 8 bases match TRBD2. The material was CD4+ T cells sorted from blood, obtained at week 4, from a patient treated with tofacitinib. CDR3 DNA: TGTGCCTGGAGTAAAGGACTAGCAATCAATGAGCAGTTCTTC. This translates into CAWSKGLAINEQFF. Full variable domain (remainder filled in from reference TRBV30 and TRBJ2-1): SQTIHQWPATLVQPVGSPLSLECTVEGTSNPNLYWYRQAAGRGLQLLFYSVGIGQISSEVPQNLSASRPQDRQFILSSKKLLLSDSGFYLCAWSKGLAINEQFFGPGTRLTVL.